This T cell receptor beta chain stems from a study of shared clonotypes between healthy human individuals. The overall study: The study drew on two women and a few men aged 18 to 49 as donors. Study outcomes and limitations: Limitation of the genetic and exposure-history diversity represented came from the few donors.

Trimming took 4 bases from V and 2 from J; bases not matched to a gene: 6. This CDR3 region has 16 residues. The V gene's germline CDR1 is LNHDA and CDR2 SQIVND (reference sequence). In the authors' workflow: As immunoSEQ supplied junction-only sequences (without quality scores), filtering differed. Using immunoSEQ multiplex PCR, the repertoire was profiled, and TCRdb retains in-frame clones only, with some absent. The D gene and trimming were derived from the DNA, and the V and J assignments and clone size from that table. Of just over 2,000,000 clones detected, just under 95% appear once; the ten largest clones hold approximately 1.2%. In regard to this clone: Its cognate antigen is unknown.

Selected positively for CCR7 and CD45RO-negative, naive CD8 cells excluded terminally differentiated effector memory CD45RA+ cells. The study enrolled healthy HIV-negative adults without recent acute infections or vaccinations as donors. What was sequenced was naive CD8+ T cells sorted from blood. This rearrangement joins TRBV19 to TRBJ1-3; 9 nucleotides line up with TRBD1. The TCR sequence derives from a man between 18 and 29 years old in good health. As DNA, the CDR3 is TGTGCCAGTAGTACCCGGACAGGGGCGCCTGGAAACACCATATATTTT. As protein: CASSTRTGAPGNTIYF.